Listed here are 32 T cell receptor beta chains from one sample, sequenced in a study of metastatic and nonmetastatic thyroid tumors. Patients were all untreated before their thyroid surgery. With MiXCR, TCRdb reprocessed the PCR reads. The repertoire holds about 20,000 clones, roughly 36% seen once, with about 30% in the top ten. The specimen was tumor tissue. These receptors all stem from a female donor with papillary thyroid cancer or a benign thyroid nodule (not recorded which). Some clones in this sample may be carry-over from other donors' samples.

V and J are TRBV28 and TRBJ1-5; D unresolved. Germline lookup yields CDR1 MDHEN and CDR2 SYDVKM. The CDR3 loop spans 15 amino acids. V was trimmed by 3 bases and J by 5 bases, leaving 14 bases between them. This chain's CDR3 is CASSFGFGAYQPQHF. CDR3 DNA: TGTGCCAGCAGTTTCGGATTCGGTGCCTATCAGCCCCAGCATTTT.

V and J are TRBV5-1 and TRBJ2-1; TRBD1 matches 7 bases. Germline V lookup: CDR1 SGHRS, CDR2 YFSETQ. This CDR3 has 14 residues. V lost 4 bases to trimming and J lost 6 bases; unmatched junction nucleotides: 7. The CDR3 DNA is TGCGCCAGCAGCCGCGACAGGGTTAGCAATGAGCAGTTCTTC. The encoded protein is CASSRDRVSNEQFF.

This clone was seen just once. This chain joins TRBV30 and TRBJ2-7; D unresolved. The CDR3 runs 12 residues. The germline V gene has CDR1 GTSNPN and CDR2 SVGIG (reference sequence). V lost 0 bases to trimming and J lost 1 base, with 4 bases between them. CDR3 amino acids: CAWSVPSYEQYF. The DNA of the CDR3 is TGTGCCTGGAGTGTCCCTTCCTACGAGCAGTACTTC.

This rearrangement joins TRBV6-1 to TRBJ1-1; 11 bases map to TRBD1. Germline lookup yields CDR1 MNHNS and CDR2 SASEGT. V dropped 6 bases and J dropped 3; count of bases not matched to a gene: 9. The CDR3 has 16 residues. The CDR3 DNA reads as TGTGCCAGCAGGAATGGAGGACAGGGGGCGTACACTGAAGCTTTCTTT. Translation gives CASRNGGQGAYTEAFF.

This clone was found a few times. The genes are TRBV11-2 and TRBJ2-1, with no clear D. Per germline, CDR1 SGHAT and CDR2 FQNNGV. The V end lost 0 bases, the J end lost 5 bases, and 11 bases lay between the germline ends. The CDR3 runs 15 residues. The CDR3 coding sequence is TGTGCCAGCAGCTTAGATACGAACTACCACAATGAGCAGTTCTTC. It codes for CASSLDTNYHNEQFF.

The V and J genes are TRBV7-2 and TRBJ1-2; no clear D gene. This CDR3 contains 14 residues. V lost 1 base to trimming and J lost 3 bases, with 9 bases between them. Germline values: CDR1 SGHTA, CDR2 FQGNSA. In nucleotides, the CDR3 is TGTGCCAGCAGCTTAGTGGCGACGGACTATGGCTACACCTTC. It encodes CASSLVATDYGYTF.

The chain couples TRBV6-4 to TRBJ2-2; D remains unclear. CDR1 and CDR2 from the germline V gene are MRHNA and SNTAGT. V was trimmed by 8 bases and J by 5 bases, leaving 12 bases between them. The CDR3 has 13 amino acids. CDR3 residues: CASSRLGTGELFF. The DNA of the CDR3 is TGTGCCAGCTCCCGCCTAGGAACCGGGGAGCTGTTTTTT.

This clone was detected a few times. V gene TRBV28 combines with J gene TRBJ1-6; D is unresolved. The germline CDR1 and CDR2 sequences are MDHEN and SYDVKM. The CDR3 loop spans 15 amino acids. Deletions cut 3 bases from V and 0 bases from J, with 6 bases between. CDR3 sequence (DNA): TGTGCCAGCAGTTTGTATCTCTCCTATAATTCACCCCTCCACTTT. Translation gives CASSLYLSYNSPLHF.

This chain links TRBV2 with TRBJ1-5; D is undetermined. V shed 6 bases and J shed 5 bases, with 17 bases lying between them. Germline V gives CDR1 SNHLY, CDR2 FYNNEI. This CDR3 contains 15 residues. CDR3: CASSEEGGGDQPQHF. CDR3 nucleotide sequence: TGTGCCAGCAGCGAGGAGGGAGGCGGGGATCAGCCCCAGCATTTT.

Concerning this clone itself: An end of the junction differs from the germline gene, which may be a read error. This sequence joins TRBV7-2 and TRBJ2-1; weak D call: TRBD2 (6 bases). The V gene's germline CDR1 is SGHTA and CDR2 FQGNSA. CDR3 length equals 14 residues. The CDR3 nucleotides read TGTGCCATCAGCTTAGCGCTAGCGCCCGGTGAGCAGTTCTTC. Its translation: CAISLALAPGEQFF. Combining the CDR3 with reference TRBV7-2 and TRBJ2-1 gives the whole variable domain GAGVSQSPSNKVTEKGKDVELRCDPISGHTALYWYRQSLGQGLEFLIYFQGNSAPDKSGLPSDRFSAERTGGSVSTLTIQRTQQEDSAVYLCAISLALAPGEQFFGPGTRLTVL.

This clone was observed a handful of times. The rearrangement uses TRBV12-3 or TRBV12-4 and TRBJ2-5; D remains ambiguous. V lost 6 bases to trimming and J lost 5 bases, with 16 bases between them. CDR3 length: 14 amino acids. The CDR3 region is CASSRIDKGETQYF. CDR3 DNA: TGTGCCAGCAGCCGGATTGACAAAGGGGAGACCCAGTACTTC.

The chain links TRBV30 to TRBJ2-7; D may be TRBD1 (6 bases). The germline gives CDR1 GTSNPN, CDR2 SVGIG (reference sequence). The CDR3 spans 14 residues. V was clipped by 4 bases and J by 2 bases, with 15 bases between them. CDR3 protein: CAWTPQGYPYEQYF. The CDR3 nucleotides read TGTGCCTGGACGCCTCAGGGGTATCCCTACGAGCAGTACTTC.

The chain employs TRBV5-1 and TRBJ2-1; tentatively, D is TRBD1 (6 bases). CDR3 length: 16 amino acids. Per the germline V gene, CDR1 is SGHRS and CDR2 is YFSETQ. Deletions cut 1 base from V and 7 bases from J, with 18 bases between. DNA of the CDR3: TGCGCCAGCAGCTTGTTGTCAGGGCAAGGGGGAAATGAGCAGTTCTTC. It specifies CASSLLSGQGGNEQFF.

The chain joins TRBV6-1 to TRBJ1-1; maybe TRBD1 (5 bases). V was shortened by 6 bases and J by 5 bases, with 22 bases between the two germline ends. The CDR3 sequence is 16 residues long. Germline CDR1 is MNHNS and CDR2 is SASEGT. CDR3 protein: CASSPQAWGETTEAFF. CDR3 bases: TGTGCCAGCAGCCCACAGGCTTGGGGGGAAACAACTGAAGCTTTCTTT.

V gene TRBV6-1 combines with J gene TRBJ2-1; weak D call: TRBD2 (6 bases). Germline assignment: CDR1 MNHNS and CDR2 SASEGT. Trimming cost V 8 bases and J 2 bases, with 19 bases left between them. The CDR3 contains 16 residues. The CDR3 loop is CASRTWAEGTYNEQFF. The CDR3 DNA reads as TGTGCCAGCCGTACCTGGGCGGAGGGTACCTACAATGAGCAGTTCTTC.

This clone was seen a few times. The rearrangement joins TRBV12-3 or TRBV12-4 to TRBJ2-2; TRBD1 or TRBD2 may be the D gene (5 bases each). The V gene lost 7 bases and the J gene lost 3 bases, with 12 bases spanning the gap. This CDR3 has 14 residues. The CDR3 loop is CASKLQGHTGELFF. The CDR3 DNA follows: TGTGCCAGCAAACTTCAGGGACACACCGGGGAGCTGTTTTTT.

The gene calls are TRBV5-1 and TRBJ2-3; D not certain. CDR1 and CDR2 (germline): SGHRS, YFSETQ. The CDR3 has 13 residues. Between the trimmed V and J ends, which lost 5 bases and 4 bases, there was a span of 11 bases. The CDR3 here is CASSSRVSDTQYF. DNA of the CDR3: TGCGCCAGCAGTTCTCGGGTCTCAGATACGCAGTATTTT.

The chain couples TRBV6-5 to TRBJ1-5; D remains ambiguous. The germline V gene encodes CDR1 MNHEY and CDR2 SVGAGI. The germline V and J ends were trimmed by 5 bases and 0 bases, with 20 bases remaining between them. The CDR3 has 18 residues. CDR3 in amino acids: CASSPTGIGGDSNQPQHF. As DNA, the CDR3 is TGTGCCAGCAGTCCTACGGGGATCGGAGGAGATAGCAATCAGCCCCAGCATTTT.

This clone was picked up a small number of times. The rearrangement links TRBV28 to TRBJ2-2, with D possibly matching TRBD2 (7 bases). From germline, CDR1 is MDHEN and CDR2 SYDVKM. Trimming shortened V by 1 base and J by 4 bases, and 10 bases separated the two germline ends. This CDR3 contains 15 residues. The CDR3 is CASSLSGGATGELFF. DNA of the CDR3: TGTGCCAGCAGTTTATCGGGGGGCGCCACCGGGGAGCTGTTTTTT. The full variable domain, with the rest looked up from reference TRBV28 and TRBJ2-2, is DVKVTQSSRYLVKRTGEKVFLECVQDMDHENMFWYRQDPGLGLRLIYFSYDVKMKEKGDIPEGYSVSREKKERFSLILESASTNQTSMYLCASSLSGGATGELFFGEGSRLTVL.

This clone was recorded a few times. The CDR3 DNA is TGTGCCTGGAGTTGGACGGGACTAGCGGGAGGGCCCGCGAGGATAGAGCAGTACTTC. Translated: CAWSWTGLAGGPARIEQYF. The chain is built from TRBV30 and TRBJ2-7; 16 nucleotides match TRBD2. Germline CDR1 and CDR2: GTSNPN and SVGIG (reference sequence). The trim removed 2 bases at V and 7 bases at J, leaving 17 bases unmatched. The CDR3 loop spans 19 amino acids.

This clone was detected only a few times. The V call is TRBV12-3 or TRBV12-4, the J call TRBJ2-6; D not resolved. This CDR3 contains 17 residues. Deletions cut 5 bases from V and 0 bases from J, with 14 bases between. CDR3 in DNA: TGTGCCAGCAGTCCACCCTTTTTTTACTCTGGGGCCAACGTCCTGACTTTC. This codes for CASSPPFFYSGANVLTF.

The CDR3 loop reads CASSADRGDTEAFF. The CDR3 DNA reads TGTGCCAGCAGTGCCGACAGGGGAGACACTGAAGCTTTCTTT. V usage is TRBV6-1 and J usage is TRBJ1-1; 8 bases agree with TRBD1. The CDR3 is 14 amino acids. V was pared by 4 bases and J by 3 bases, with 4 bases of the junction left unmatched. The germline V gene encodes CDR1 MNHNS and CDR2 SASEGT.

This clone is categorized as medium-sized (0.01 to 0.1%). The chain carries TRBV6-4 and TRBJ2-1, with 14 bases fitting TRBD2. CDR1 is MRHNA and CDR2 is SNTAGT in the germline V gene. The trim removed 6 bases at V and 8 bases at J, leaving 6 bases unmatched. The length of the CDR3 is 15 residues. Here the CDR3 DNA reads TGTGCCAGCAGGACTAGCGGGGGGGCCGGGGATGAGCAGTTCTTC. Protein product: CASRTSGGAGDEQFF.

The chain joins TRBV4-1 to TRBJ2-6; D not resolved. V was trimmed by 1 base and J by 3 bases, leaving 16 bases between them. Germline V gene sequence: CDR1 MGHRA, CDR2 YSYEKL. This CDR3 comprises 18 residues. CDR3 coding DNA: TGCGCCAGCAGCCAAGGAGTGGAGAGAATCTTTGGGGCCAACGTCCTGACTTTC. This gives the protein CASSQGVERIFGANVLTF.

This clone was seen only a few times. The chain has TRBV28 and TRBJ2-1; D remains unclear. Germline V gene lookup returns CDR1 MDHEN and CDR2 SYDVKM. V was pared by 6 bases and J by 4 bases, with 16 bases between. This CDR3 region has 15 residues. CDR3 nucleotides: TGTGCCAGCAGACTTCCCTTTGGCGGATACAATGAGCAGTTCTTC. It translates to CASRLPFGGYNEQFF.

CDR3 protein: CASSLYTSKSFF. The CDR3 DNA is TGTGCCAGCAGCCTATATACTAGCAAGTCGTTCTTC. The rearrangement uses TRBV7-3 and TRBJ2-1; TRBD2 is a possible D gene (6 bases). Looked up from germline, CDR1 is SGHTA and CDR2 is FQGTGA. The length of the CDR3 is 12 residues. V shed 5 bases and J shed 15 bases, with 17 bases lying between them.

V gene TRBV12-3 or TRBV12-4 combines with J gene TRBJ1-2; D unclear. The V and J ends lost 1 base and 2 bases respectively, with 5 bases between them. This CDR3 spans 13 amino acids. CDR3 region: CASSLDGNYGYTF. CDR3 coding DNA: TGTGCCAGCAGTTTAGACGGCAACTATGGCTACACCTTC.

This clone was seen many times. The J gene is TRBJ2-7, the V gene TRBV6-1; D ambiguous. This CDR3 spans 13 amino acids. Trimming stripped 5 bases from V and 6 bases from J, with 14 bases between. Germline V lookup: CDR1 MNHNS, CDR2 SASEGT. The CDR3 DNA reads TGTGCCAGCAGTTTGGGCCGATGGGGCGAGCAGTACTTC. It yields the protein CASSLGRWGEQYF.

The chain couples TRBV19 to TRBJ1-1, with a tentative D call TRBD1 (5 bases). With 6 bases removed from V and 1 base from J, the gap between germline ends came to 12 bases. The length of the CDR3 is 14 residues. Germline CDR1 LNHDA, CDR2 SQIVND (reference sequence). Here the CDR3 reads CASRTGHGNTEAFF. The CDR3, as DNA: TGTGCCAGTAGAACAGGACATGGGAACACTGAAGCTTTCTTT.

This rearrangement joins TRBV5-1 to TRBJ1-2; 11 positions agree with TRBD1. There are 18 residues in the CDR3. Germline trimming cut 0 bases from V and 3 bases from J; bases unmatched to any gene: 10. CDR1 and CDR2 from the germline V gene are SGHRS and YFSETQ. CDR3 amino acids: CASSLVAGTGGADYGYTF. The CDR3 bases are TGCGCCAGCAGCTTGGTGGCCGGGACAGGGGGTGCGGACTATGGCTACACCTTC.

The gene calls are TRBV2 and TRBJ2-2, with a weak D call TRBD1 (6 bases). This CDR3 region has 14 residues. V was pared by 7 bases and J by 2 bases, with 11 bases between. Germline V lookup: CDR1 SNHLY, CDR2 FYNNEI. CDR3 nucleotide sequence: TGTGCCAGCACTGCAGGGGTTAACACCGGGGAGCTGTTTTTT. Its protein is CASTAGVNTGELFF.

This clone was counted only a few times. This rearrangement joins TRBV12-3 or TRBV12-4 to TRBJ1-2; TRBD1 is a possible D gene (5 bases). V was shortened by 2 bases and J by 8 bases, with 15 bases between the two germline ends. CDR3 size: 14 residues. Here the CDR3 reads CASSLFAGTGGYTF. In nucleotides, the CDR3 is TGTGCCAGCAGTTTATTCGCGGGGACCGGGGGCTACACCTTC.